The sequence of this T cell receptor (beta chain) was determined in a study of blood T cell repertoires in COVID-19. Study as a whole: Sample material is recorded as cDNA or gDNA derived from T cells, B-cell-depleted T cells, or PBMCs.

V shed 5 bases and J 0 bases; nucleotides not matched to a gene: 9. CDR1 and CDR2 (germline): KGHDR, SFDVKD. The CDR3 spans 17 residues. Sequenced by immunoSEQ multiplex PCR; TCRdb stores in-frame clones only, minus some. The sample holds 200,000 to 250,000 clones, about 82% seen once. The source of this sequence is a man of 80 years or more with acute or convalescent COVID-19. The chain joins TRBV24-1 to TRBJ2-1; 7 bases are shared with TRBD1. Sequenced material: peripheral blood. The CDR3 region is CATSARTGVYSYNEQFF. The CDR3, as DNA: TGTGCCACCAGTGCCCGGACAGGCGTTTACTCCTACAATGAGCAGTTCTTC.